This T cell receptor (beta chain) appears in the sequencing data of a study of beta chain features in type 1 diabetes. Study results and limitations: High TCR expression in some cells could lead to their over-representation in cDNA sequencing. Among patients with Type 1 diabetes, TCRB CDR3s were moderately but significantly shorter in every one of the four CD4+ subsets.

From germline, CDR1 is SGHDN and CDR2 FVKESK. CDR3 size: 15 residues. The V end was cut by 0 bases, the J end by 6 bases, with 14 bases between. Expressed TCRB transcripts were sequenced because the isolated RNA had all been reverse transcribed beforehand. The protocol was immunoSEQ multiplex PCR, while the TCRdb copy is restricted to in-frame clones and leaves out a portion. The sample carries hundreds of thousands of clones, more than 13% recorded once. Per donor, one heparinised blood draw averaged approximately 110 mL. Each of the CD4+ naive, central memory, regulatory and stem cell-like memory populations was sorted via CD45RO/CCR7/CD25/CD127/CD95/CD27. With respect to this clone: The antigen remains undetermined.

The chain is built from TRBV14 and TRBJ1-1; perhaps TRBD1 as D (5 bases). The sample comprised naive CD4+ T cells from blood. The sequence came from a man aged 18-30 years with type 1 diabetes. CDR3 DNA sequence: TGTGCCAGCAGCCAAGAGGAGGGGCTATGGGCTGAAGCTTTCTTT. Encoded protein: CASSQEEGLWAEAFF.